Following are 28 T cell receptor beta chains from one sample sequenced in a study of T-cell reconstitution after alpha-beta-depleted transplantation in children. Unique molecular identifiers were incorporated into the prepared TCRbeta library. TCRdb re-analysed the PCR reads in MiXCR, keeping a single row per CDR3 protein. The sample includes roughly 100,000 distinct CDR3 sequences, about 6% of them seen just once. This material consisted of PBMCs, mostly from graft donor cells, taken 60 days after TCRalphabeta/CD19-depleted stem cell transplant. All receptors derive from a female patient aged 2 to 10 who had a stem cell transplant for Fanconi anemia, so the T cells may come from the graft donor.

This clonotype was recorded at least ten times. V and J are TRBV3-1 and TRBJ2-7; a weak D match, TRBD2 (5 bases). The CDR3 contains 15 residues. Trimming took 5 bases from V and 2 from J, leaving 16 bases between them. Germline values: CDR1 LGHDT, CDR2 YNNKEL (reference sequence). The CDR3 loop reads CASSSPYRGAYEQYF. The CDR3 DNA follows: TGTGCCAGCAGCTCCCCTTACCGGGGAGCCTACGAGCAGTACTTC.

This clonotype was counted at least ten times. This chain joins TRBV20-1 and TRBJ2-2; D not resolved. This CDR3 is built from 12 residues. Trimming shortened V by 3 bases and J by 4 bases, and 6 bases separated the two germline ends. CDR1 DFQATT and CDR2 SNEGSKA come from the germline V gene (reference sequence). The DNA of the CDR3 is TGCAGTGCTAGGTGGCTCACCGGGGAGCTGTTTTTT. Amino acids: CSARWLTGELFF.

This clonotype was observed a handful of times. The CDR3 DNA is TGCGCCAGCAGCTTGGCTGCAGGGTTGGGCACTGAAGCTTTCTTT. Its protein is CASSLAAGLGTEAFF. The chain carries TRBV5-1 and TRBJ1-1, with D tentatively TRBD1 (5 bases). Germline V gene lookup returns CDR1 SGHRS and CDR2 YFSETQ. The V end was cut by 0 bases, the J end by 4 bases, with 13 bases between. The CDR3 has 15 amino acids.

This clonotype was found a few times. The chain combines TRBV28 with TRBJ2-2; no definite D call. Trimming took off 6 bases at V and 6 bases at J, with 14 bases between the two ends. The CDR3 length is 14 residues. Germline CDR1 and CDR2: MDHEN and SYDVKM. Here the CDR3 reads CASSDLGVSGELFF. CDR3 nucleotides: TGTGCCAGCAGCGACCTCGGAGTTTCCGGGGAGCTGTTTTTT.

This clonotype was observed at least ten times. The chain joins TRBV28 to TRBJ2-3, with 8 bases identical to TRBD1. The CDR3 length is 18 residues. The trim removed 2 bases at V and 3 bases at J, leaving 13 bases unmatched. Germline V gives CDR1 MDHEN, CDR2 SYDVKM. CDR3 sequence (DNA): TGTGCCAGCAGTTTAATTTACCTTGGACAGGGAAATACAGATACGCAGTATTTT. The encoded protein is CASSLIYLGQGNTDTQYF.

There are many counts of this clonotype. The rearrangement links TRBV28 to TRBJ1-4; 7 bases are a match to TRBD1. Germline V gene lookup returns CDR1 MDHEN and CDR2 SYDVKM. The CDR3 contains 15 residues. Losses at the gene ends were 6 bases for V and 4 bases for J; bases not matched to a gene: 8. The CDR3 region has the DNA TGTGCCAGCAGCTCAGGACAGGTTGTTAATGAAAAACTGTTTTTT. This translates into CASSSGQVVNEKLFF.

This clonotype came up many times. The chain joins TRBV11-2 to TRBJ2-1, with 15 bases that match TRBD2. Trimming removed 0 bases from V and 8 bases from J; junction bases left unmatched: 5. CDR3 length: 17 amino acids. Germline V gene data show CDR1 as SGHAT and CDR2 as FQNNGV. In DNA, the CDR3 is TGTGCCAGCAGCTTAGACGGACTAGCGGGGGGGCCGTATGAGCAGTTCTTC. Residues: CASSLDGLAGGPYEQFF.

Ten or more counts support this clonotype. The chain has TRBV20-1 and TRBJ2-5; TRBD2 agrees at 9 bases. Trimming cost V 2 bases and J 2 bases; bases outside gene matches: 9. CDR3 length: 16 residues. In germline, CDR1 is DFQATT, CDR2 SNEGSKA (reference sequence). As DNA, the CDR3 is TGCAGTGCTAGAAAAGGGGTAGCGGGAGAGCAAGAGACCCAGTACTTC. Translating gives CSARKGVAGEQETQYF.

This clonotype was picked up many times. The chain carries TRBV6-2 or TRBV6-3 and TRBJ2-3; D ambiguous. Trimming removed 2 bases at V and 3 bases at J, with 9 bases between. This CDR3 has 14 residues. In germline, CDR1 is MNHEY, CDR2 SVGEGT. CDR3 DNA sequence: TGTGCCAGCAGTTACAGGTTGCGGACAGATACGCAGTATTTT. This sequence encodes CASSYRLRTDTQYF.

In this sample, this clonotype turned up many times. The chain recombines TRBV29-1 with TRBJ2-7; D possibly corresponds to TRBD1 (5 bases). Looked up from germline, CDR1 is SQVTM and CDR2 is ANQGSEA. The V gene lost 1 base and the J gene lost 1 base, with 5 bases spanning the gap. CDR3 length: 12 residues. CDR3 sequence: CSVEGQSYEQYF. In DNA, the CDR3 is TGCAGCGTTGAAGGACAGTCCTACGAGCAGTACTTC.

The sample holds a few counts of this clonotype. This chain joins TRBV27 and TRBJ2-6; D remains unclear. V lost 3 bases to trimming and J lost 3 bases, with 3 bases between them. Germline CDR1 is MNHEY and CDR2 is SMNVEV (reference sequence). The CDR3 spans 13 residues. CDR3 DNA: TGTGCCAGCAGTTTGCTTGGGGCCAACGTCCTGACTTTC. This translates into CASSLLGANVLTF.

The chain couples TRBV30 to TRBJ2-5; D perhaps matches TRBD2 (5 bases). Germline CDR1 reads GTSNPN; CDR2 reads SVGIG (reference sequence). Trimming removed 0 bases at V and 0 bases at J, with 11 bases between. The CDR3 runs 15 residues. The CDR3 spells CAWSVTRTYQETQYF. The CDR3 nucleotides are TGTGCCTGGAGTGTAACGAGGACTTACCAAGAGACCCAGTACTTC.

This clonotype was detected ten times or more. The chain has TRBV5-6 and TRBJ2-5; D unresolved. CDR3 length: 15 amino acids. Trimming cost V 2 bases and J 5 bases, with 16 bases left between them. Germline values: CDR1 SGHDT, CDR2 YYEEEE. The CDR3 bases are TGTGCCAGCAGCTTCTTATTGGGATTGGGGGAGACCCAGTACTTC. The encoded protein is CASSFLLGLGETQYF.

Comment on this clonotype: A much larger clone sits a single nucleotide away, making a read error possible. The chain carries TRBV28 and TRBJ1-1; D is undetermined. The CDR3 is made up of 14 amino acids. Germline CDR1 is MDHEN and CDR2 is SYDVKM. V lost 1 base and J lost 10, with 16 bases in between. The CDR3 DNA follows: TGTGCCAGCAGTTTATTTGCAGGTGCTTGGATAGCTTTCTTT. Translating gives CASSLFAGAWIAFF.

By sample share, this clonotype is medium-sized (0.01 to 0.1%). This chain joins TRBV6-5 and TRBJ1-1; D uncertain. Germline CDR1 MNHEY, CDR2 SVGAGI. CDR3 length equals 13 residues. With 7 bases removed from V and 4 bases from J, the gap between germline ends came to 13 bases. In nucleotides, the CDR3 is TGTGCCAGCACGTCTACCCTGGGCACTGAAGCTTTCTTT. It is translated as CASTSTLGTEAFF.

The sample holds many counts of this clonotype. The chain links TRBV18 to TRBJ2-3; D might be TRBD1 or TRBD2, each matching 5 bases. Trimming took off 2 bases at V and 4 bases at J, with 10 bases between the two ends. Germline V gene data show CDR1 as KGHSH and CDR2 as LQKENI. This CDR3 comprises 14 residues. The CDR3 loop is CASSPTRDPDTQYF. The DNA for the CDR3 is TGTGCCAGCTCACCAACCCGGGACCCAGATACGCAGTATTTT. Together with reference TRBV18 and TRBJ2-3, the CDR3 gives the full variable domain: NAGVMQNPRHLVRRRGQEARLRCSPMKGHSHVYWYRQLPEEGLKFMVYLQKENIIDESGMPKERFSAEFPKEGPSILRIQQVVRGDSAAYFCASSPTRDPDTQYFGPGTRLTVL.

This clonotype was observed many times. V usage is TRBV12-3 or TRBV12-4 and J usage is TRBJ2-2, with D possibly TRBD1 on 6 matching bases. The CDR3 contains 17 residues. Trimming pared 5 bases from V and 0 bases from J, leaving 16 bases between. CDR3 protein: CASSTSRQAPNTGELFF. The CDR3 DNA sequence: TGTGCCAGCAGTACGTCACGACAGGCCCCGAACACCGGGGAGCTGTTTTTT.

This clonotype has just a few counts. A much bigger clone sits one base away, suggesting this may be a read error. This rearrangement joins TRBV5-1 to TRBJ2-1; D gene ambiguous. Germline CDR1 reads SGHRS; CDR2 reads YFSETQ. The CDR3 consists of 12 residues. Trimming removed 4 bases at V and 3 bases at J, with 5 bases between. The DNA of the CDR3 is TGCGCCAGCAGCGTGAACTACAATGAGCAGTTCTTC. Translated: CASSVNYNEQFF.

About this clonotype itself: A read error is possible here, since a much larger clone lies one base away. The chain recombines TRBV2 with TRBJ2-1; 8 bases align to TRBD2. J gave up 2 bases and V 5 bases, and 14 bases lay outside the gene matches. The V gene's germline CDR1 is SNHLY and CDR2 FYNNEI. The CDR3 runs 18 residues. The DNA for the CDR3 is TGTGCCAGCAGTAATTCTCTCCGTACTAGCGGTCCCTACAATGAGCAGTTCTTC. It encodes CASSNSLRTSGPYNEQFF.

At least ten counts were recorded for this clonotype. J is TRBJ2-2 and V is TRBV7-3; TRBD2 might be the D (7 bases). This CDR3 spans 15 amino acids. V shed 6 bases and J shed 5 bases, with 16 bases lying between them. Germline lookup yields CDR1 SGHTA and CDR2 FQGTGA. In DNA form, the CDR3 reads TGTGCCAGCAGAGCTCCCGGGGGGCCAACCGGGGAGCTGTTTTTT. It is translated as CASRAPGGPTGELFF.

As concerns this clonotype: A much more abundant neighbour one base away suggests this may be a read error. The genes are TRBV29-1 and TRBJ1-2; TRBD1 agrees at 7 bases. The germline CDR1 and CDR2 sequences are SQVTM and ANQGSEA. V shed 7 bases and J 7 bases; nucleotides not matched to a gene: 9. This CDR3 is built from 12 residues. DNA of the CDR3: TGCAGCGCTTCGACAGGGAGCTGTGGCTACACCTTC. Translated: CSASTGSCGYTF.

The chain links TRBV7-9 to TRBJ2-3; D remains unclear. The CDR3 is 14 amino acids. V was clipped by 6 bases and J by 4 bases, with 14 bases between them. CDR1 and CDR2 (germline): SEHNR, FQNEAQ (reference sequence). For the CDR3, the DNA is TGTGCCAGCAGGAGCGAGAGTGGGGCAGATACGCAGTATTTT. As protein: CASRSESGADTQYF.

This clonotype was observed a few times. This CDR3 is CASSPGRALSNEQFF. DNA for the CDR3: TGTGCCAGCTCACCAGGCAGGGCCCTTTCCAATGAGCAGTTCTTC. This chain joins TRBV18 and TRBJ2-1; weak D call: TRBD1 (5 bases). This CDR3 is built from 15 residues. The V and J ends lost 2 bases and 6 bases respectively, with 14 bases between them. Per the germline V gene, CDR1 is KGHSH and CDR2 is LQKENI.

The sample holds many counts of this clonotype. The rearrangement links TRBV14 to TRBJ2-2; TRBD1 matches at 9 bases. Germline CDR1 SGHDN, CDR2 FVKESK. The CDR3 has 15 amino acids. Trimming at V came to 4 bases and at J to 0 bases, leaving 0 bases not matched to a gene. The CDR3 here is CASSRQGANTGELFF. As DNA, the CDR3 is TGTGCCAGCAGCCGACAGGGGGCGAACACCGGGGAGCTGTTTTTT. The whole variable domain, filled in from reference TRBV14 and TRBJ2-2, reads EAGVTQFPSHSVIEKGQTVTLRCDPISGHDNLYWYRRVMGKEIKFLLHFVKESKQDESGMPNNRFLAERTGGTYSTLKVQPAELEDSGVYFCASSRQGANTGELFFGEGSRLTVL.

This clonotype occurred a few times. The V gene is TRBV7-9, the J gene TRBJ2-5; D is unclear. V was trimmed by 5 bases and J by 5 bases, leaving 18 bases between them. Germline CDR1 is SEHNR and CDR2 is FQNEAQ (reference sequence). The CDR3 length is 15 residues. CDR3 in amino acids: CASSRRGLNGETQYF. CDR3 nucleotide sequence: TGTGCCAGCAGCCGTCGTGGATTGAACGGGGAGACCCAGTACTTC.

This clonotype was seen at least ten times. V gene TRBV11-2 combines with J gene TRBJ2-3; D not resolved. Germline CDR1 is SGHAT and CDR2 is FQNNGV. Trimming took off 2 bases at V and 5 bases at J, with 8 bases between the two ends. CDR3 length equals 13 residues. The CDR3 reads CASSLLLVDTQYF. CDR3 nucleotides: TGTGCCAGCAGCTTACTGTTAGTAGATACGCAGTATTTT.

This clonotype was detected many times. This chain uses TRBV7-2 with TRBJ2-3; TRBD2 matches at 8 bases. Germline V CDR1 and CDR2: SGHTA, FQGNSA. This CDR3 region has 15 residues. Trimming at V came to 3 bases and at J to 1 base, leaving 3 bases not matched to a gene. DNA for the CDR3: TGTGCCAGCAGCTTTGGGCGGGGGGGCACAGATACGCAGTATTTT. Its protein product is CASSFGRGGTDTQYF.

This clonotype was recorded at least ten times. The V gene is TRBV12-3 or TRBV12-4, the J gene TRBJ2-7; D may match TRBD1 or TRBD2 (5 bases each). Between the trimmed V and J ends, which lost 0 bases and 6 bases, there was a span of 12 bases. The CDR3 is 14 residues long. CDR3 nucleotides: TGTGCCAGCAGTTTAGCGGGACCGCAGTTCGAGCAGTACTTC. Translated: CASSLAGPQFEQYF.